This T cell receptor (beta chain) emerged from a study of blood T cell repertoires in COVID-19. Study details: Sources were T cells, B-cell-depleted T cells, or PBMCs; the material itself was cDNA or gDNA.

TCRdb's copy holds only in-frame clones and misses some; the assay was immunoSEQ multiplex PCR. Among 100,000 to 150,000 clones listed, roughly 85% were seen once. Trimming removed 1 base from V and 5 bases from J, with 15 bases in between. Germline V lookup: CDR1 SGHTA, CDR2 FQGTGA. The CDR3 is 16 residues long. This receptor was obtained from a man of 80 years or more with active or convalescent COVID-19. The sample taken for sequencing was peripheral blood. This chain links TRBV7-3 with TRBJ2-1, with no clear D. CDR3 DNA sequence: TGTGCCAGCAGCTTAATGGGTCTAGGTATTAACAATGAGCAGTTCTTC. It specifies CASSLMGLGINNEQFF.